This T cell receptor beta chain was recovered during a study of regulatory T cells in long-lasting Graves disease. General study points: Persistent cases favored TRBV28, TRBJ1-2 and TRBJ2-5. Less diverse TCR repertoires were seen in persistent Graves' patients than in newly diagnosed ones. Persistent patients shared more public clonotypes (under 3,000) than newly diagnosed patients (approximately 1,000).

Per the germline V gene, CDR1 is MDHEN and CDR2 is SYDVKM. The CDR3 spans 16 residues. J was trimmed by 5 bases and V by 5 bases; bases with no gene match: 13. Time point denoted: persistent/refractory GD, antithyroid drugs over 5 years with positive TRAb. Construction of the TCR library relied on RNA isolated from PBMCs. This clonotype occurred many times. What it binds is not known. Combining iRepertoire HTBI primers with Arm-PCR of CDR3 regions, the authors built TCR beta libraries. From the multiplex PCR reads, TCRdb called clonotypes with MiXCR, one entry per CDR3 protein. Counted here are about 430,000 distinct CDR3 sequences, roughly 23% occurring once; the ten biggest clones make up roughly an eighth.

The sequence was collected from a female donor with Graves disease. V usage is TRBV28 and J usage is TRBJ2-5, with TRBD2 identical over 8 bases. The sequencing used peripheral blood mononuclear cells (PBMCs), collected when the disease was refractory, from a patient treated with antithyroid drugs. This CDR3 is CASSQQASGFGETQYF. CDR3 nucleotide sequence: TGTGCCAGCAGTCAACAAGCTAGCGGGTTTGGTGAGACCCAGTACTTC.